This TCR beta chain appears in the sequencing data of a study of cytomegalovirus exposure and HLA in healthy donors. Notes on the study in general: Researchers reported that a few CMV-associated chains were confirmed in vitro as CMV antigen-specific. TCR beta V segments were, for the most part, productive about 90% or about 30% of the time in an earlier analysis.

The CDR3 runs 17 residues. Germline CDR1 reads MGHRA; CDR2 reads YSYEKL. The V gene lost 1 base and the J gene lost 1 base, with 16 bases spanning the gap. This cohort consisted of healthy bone marrow donors. Comments on this clone: What it recognizes is unknown.

Amplification used 60 Vbeta primers and 13 Jbeta primers. Clones were sequenced by immunoSEQ multiplex PCR, and TCRdb holds only the in-frame ones, with some missing. Of about 190,000 clones detected, roughly 80% appear once; the ten largest clones hold around 2.2%. Sequenced sample: PBMCs. V and J are TRBV4-1 and TRBJ1-1; no definite D call. This clonotype was sampled from a woman aged 25-40 years in good health and CMV-seropositive. In DNA, the CDR3 is TGCGCCAGCAGCCAAGCGTCCTATCGCTACCCGAACACTGAAGCTTTCTTT. It encodes CASSQASYRYPNTEAFF.